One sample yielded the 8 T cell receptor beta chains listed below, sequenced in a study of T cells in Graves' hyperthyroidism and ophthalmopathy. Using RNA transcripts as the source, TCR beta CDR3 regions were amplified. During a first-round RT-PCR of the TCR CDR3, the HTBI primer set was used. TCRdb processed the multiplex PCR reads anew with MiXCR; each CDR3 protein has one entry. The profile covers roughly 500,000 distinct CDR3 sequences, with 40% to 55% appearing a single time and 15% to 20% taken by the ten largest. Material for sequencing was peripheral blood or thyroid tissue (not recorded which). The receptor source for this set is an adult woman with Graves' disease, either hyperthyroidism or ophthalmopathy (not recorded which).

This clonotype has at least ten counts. The CDR3 nucleotides read TGTGCCAGCATTAACCTAGCGGGAGCTGAGGAGACCCAGTACTTC. Translated, it gives CASINLAGAEETQYF. The V and J genes are TRBV2 and TRBJ2-5; the match to TRBD2 covers 10 bases. The CDR3 runs 15 residues. Trimming took 7 bases from V and 5 from J; bases not matched to a gene: 10. Germline V gives CDR1 SNHLY, CDR2 FYNNEI.

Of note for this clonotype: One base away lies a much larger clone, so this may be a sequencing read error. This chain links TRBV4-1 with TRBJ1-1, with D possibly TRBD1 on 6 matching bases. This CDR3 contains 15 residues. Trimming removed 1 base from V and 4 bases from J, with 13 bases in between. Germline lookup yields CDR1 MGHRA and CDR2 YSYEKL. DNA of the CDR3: TGCGCCAGCAGCCAAGGTCGGGGGCGAGCCACTGAAGCTTTCTTT. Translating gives CASSQGRGRATEAFF.

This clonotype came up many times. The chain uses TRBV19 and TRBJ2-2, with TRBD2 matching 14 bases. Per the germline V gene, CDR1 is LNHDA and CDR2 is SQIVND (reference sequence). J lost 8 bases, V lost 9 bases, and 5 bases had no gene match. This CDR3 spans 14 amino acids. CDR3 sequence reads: CASGTSGSRGELFF. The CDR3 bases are TGTGCCAGCGGGACTAGCGGGAGTCGGGGGGAGCTGTTTTTT.

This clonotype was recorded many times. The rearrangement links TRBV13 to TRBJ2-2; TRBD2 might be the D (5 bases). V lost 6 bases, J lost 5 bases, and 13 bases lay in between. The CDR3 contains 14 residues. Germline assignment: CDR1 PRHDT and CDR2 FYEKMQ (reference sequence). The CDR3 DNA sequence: TGTGCCAGCAGTTTACATGGCGGGACCGGGGAGCTGTTTTTT. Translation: CASSLHGGTGELFF.

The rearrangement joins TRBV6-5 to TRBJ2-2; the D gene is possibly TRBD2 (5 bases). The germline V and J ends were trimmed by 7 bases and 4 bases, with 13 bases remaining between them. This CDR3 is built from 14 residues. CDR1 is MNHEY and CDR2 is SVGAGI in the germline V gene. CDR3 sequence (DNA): TGTGCCAGCACCATGGCTAGCCTCACCGGGGAGCTGTTTTTT. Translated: CASTMASLTGELFF.

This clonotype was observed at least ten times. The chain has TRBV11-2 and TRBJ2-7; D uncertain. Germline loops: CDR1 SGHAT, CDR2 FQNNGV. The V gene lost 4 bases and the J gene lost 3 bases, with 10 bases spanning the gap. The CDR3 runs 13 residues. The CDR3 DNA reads TGTGCCAGCAGCTCGGACGGACGCTACGAGCAGTACTTC. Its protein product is CASSSDGRYEQYF.

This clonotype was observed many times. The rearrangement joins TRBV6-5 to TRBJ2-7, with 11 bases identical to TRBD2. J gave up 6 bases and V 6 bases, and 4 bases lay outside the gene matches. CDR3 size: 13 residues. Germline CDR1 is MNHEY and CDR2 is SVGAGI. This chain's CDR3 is CASRRGTSGEQYF. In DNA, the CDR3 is TGTGCCAGCAGGAGAGGGACTAGCGGCGAGCAGTACTTC.

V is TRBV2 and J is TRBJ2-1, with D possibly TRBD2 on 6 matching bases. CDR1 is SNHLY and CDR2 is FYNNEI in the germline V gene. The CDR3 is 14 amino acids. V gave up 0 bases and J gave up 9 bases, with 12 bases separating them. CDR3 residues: CASSEAGGIGEQFF. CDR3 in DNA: TGTGCCAGCAGTGAAGCGGGAGGAATTGGTGAGCAGTTCTTC. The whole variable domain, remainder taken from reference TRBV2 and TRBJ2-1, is EPEVTQTPSHQVTQMGQEVILRCVPISNHLYFYWYRQILGQKVEFLVSFYNNEISEKSEIFDDQFSVERPDGSNFTLKIRSTKLEDSAMYFCASSEAGGIGEQFFGPGTRLTVL.